This T cell receptor (beta chain) was obtained from a study of blood T cell repertoires in COVID-19 (dated by TCRdb to the early 2020s). About the full investigation: Samples from collaborators originated in the United States, Italy and Spain and spanned both the acute and convalescent phases of COVID-19. The material from the prospective study consisted of cDNA or gDNA derived from T cells, B-cell-depleted T cells, or PBMCs. Deeply sampled blood TCRbeta repertoires from subjects exposed to, actively infected with, or recovered from COVID-19 were included in the dataset. The repertoires were made available in a free public database intended to serve as a resource for research on the immune response to SARS-CoV-2. Samples came from the ongoing ImmuneRACE study (first 160 participants) plus 1,254 subjects from 6 global collaborators. A de-identified subject ID, COVID-19 status, age in years and sex were almost always included in the sample metadata. Where available, HLA class I and class II types were taken from metadata supplied by the sample provider and were not determined by assay-based typing. The research as a whole found: How much clinical and demographic metadata was included differed by source and by participant, and the metadata was provided uncurated.

Remarks on this clone: This receptor's antigen is unknown. Within one base of it there is no much larger clone, and no base qualities were kept. Other DNA sequences in the same sample also yield this CDR3.

TCRbeta CDR3 regions were amplified from genomic DNA using the immunoSEQ Assay, a bias-controlled multiplex PCR. The published analysis was carried out like this. The number of nucleated cells in each sample was estimated by amplification of reference gene primers within the assay. To quantify the absolute abundance of each unique TCRbeta CDR3 rearrangement, sequence reads were collapsed and filtered. For each sample, productive Simpson clonality was calculated by taking the square root of Simpson's diversity index across productive rearrangements. TCRdb carries this immuneACCESS record with in-frame sequences only. Its versions omit some clonotypes, under half of them owing to an unresolved V gene in the studies checked, with the rest unexplained. For V, J and clone size, that table is used; D and trimming come from the DNA. In all, the sample holds approximately 100,000 clones, and approximately 90% of those were seen once. Clones ranked in the top ten supply about 1.1% of the sample.

The collaborating institutions used their own protocols to collect whole blood in K2EDTA tubes. Collaborator samples were shipped for TCRbeta analysis as frozen whole blood, isolated PBMCs, or DNA extracted from either sample type. The clonotype was recovered from a human donor in a cohort sampled during active COVID-19. Sequences were obtained from peripheral blood.

The DNA sequence reads TGTGCCAGCAGTTACTCAGGACAGGGCTACGAGCAGTACTTC. Protein translation: CASSYSGQGYEQYF. The rearrangement combines TRBV6-6 with TRBJ2-7; TRBD1 lines up with 8 middle nucleotides. From the cysteine up to the phenylalanine, the CDR3 has a length of 14 residues. Only the CDR3 part of the read is kept: 42 bases, read in frame from the first base. Unmatched junction bases come to 1, with V trimmed by 0 bases and J by 3 bases. According to the germline V gene (reference sequence), CDR1 reads MNHNY and CDR2 reads SVGAGI.